The clone carrying this T cell receptor beta chain was counted many times. Its antigen is unknown. In TCRdb, the reads were re-called with MiXCR into one record per CDR3 protein. Seen here are 380,000 or so distinct CDR3 sequences, 34% observed once, and the top ten hold approximately 13%. The germline CDR1 and CDR2 sequences are SNHLY and FYNNEI. With 7 bases clipped from V and 2 bases from J, the junction kept 13 bases outside the gene matches. This CDR3 has 17 amino acids. This record comes from a study of T cell repertoires in cytomegalovirus infection. Whole-study context: CMV epitopes, recently identified HLA-C-restricted and well-studied HLA-B-restricted, were used. Based on public TCR beta signatures, there were indications of CMV infection and of a matching HLA type. Study findings and constraints: Adding up the frequency of public TCR beta families identified people who carried CMV plus the relevant HLA. HLA-C-restricted CMV clonotypes gave the most frequent clonotype in two of eight donors.

The specimen comprised cultured PBMCs, sampled from culture after CMV antigen stimulation. The chain has TRBV2 and TRBJ1-3, with 8 bases fitting TRBD1. The TCR comes from a human donor in good health (CMV status not recorded). Some clones in this sample may be carry-over from other donors' samples. CDR3 in amino acids: CASTLEGRGLAGNTIYF. CDR3 nucleotides: TGTGCCAGCACCTTGGAGGGCAGGGGGCTGGCTGGAAACACCATATATTTT.